This TCR beta chain was recorded in a study of blood T cell repertoires in COVID-19. Background on the study: Samples came from the United States, Italy and Spain, spanning acute and convalescent COVID-19. T cells, B-cell-depleted T cells, or PBMCs provided the cDNA or gDNA that served as material.

Per the study methods: Amplification from reference gene primers served as the basis for estimated nucleated cell counts. Profiling relied on immunoSEQ multiplex PCR, and the TCRdb table lists in-frame clones only, not all of them. V, J and clone size derive from that table, while D and trimming were established from the DNA sequence. The sample includes approximately 340,000 clones, around 80% seen only once; the top ten take just under 3%. There are 16 residues in the CDR3. The V and J ends lost 1 base and 5 bases, in that order; junction bases with no gene match: 5. Looked up from germline, CDR1 is MGHRA and CDR2 is YSYEKL.

The chain joins TRBV4-1 to TRBJ2-7; the match to TRBD2 covers 13 bases. The source is a man aged 30-40 years with active or convalescent COVID-19. Sequenced material: peripheral blood. DNA for the CDR3: TGCGCCAGCAGCCAAGGGGGACTAGCGGGGTTTAACGAGCAGTACTTC. Amino acid sequence: CASSQGGLAGFNEQYF.